This TCR beta chain was captured by sequencing in a study of blood T cell repertoires in COVID-19. Study at large: Samples came from the United States, Italy and Spain, spanning acute and convalescent COVID-19. Sources were T cells, B-cell-depleted T cells, or PBMCs; the material itself was cDNA or gDNA.

Profiled with immunoSEQ multiplex PCR; TCRdb holds only in-frame clones, not every one. The sample consists of about 150,000 clones, about 85% of them appearing once. Patients in Seattle were enrolled during active infection, then followed longitudinally. The CDR3 spans 16 residues. J was trimmed by 1 base and V by 1 base; bases with no gene match: 1. The germline V gene encodes CDR1 SGHDN and CDR2 FVKESK. The sequence was obtained from a woman aged 55-69 years with COVID-19, enrolled during active disease. The sequencing sample was made of peripheral blood. The chain joins TRBV14 to TRBJ1-6; 7 bases are shared with TRBD1. CDR3 bases: TGTGCCAGCAGCCAAGTGACAGGGTCCTATAATTCACCCCTCCACTTT. Translated, it gives CASSQVTGSYNSPLHF.